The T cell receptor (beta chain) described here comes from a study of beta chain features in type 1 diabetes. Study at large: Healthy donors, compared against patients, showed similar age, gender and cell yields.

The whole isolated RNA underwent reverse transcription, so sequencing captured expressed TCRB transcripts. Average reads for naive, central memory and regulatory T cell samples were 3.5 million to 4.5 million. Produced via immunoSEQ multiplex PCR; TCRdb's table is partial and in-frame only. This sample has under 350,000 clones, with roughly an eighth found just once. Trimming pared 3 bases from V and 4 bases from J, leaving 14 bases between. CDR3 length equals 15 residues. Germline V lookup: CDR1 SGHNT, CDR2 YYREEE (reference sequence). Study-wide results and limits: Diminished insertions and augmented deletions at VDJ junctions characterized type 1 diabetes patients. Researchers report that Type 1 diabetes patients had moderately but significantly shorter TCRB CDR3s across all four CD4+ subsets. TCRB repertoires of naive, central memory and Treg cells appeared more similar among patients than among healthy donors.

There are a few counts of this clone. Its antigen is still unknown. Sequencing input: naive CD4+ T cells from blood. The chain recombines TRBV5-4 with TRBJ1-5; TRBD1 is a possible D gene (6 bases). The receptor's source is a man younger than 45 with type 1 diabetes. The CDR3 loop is CASSSDRSPNQPQHF. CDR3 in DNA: TGTGCCAGCAGCTCCGACAGGTCCCCTAATCAGCCCCAGCATTTT.